This is a list of T cell receptor beta chains from one sample in a study of response to subunit inactivated influenza vaccine. MiXCR, run by TCRdb on the RT-PCR reads, gives a single entry per CDR3 protein. The sample lists about 650,000 distinct CDR3 sequences; approximately 14% were seen once. Sequencing used PBMCs from blood, obtained 11 to 12 days after vaccination. The receptors were gathered from a man aged 50 to 59 who received an inactivated influenza vaccine. The CDR3 runs from the conserved cysteine through the conserved F or W.

v_call	j_call	cdr3_aa
TRBV11-2	TRBJ2-2	CASSLELHGRAHTGELFF
TRBV5-1	TRBJ2-1	CASSLEGRGGEQFF
TRBV20-1	TRBJ2-3	CSAKLAGGFDTQYF
TRBV24-1	TRBJ1-1	CATSRGGTGVMNTEAFF
TRBV12-3/TRBV12-4	TRBJ2-4	CASSPPGQGWNIQYF
TRBV29-1	TRBJ2-2	CSVPGQNTGELFF
TRBV20-1	TRBJ2-3	CSAKGGGSTDTQYF
TRBV3-1	TRBJ1-6	CASSQEGSPLHF
TRBV18	TRBJ2-5	CASSPYSGGLQETQYF
TRBV20-1	TRBJ2-3	CSARAPQGGDTQYF
TRBV12-3/TRBV12-4	TRBJ2-7	CASRYRGRYEQYF
TRBV7-2	TRBJ2-7	CASSRAVGGASYEQYF
TRBV20-1	TRBJ2-3	CSARDEGSGDTQYF
TRBV7-9	TRBJ1-4	CASSLGPHEKLFF
TRBV6-5	TRBJ2-7	CASSLYGSASYEQYF
TRBV7-2	TRBJ2-1	CASSLGLAREQFF
TRBV11-3	TRBJ2-1	CASSLTGSWFDEQFF
TRBV7-2	TRBJ2-3	CASSRAGDTQYF
TRBV5-4	TRBJ1-1	CASSLGSPLYTEAFF
TRBV5-5	TRBJ1-1	CASSLDPGLNTEAFF
TRBV20-1	TRBJ1-1	CSASWTGNTEAFF
TRBV5-1	TRBJ2-3	CANQRQGSDTQYF
TRBV12-3/TRBV12-4	TRBJ2-7	CASSFTAGGEQYF
TRBV7-6	TRBJ2-2	CASSLMGINTGELFF
TRBV5-1	TRBJ1-1	CASSQEMDSEAFF
TRBV19	TRBJ2-3	CASSTGLAGGLQSSTDTQYF
TRBV20-1	TRBJ2-1	CSARADGRGDEQFF
TRBV28	TRBJ2-4	CASSLAGFKNIQYF
TRBV20-1	TRBJ2-2	CSARTDSGELFF
TRBV9	TRBJ2-3	CASSPSSGNSDTQYF
TRBV2	TRBJ1-2	CASSEGPRGGAIYGYTF
TRBV6-5	TRBJ2-5	CASSYGGGLQETQYF
TRBV29-1	TRBJ2-5	CSVVKRFAQETQYF
TRBV4-1	TRBJ2-1	CASSRQIYNEQFF
TRBV5-1	TRBJ2-3	CATGGTSDTQYF
TRBV20-1	TRBJ2-7	CSARLAGYEQYF
TRBV11-1	TRBJ2-3	CASSLANRGPAGGADTQYF
TRBV25-1	TRBJ1-6	CASSETVGSPLHF
TRBV27	TRBJ2-7	CASSLYFAGGSYEQYF
TRBV29-1	TRBJ2-7	CSVEDANSYEQYF
TRBV20-1	TRBJ2-3	CSAPRTDTQYF
TRBV18	TRBJ2-2	CASSPIRGDTGELFF
TRBV29-1	TRBJ2-1	CSGTKGSYNEQFF
TRBV15	TRBJ1-3	CATGGLPSLGTIYF
TRBV5-4	TRBJ2-7	CASSSRTGASYEQYF
TRBV9	TRBJ1-3	CASNPLGAGNTIYF
TRBV4-2	TRBJ2-3	CASSQAPTAGGHTDTQYF
TRBV21-1	TRBJ1-5	CASSFNQPQHF
TRBV2	TRBJ2-7	CASSRRSGSTGEQYF
TRBV10-2	TRBJ1-6	CASSESTGRYSPLHF
TRBV11-1	TRBJ2-1	CASSPSRLAGGIEQFF